This TCR beta chain is from a study of cytomegalovirus exposure and HLA in healthy donors. Whole-study results and caveats: Some V segments could not be told apart, so they were left out, TRBV6-2 and TRBV6-3 among them. Later work associated around 18,000 TCR beta sequences with HLA alleles at 0.05 false discovery rate. In vitro checks showed that a few CMV-associated chains really do target CMV antigens.

The CDR3 consists of 14 residues. Germline V gene sequence: CDR1 SGHDN, CDR2 FVKESK. The J segment lost 12 bases and the V segment lost 4 bases, leaving 9 bases of the junction unmatched. Donors sampled were nominally healthy, though unrecorded immune exposures were likely. Amplification used 60 Vbeta primers and 13 Jbeta primers. TCRdb's copy holds only in-frame clones and misses some; the assay was immunoSEQ multiplex PCR. This sample contains 55,000 to 70,000 clones. Regarding this clone: The antigen remains undetermined.

The chain recombines TRBV14 with TRBJ1-6; 7 bases align to TRBD1. Input material: PBMCs. This clonotype originated in a female donor in good health and CMV-seropositive. CDR3 protein: CASSLGQDWGPLHF. The CDR3 coding sequence is TGTGCCAGCAGCCTTGGACAGGATTGGGGACCCCTCCACTTT.